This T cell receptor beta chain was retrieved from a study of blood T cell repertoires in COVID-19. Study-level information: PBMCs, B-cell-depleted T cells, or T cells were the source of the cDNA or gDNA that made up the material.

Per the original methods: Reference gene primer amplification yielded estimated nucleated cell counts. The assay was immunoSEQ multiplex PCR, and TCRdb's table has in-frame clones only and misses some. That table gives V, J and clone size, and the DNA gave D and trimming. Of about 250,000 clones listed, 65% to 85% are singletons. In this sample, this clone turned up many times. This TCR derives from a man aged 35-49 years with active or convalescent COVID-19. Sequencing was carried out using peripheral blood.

DNA of the CDR3: TGTGCCACCAGTGATTTGAAACTAGGACAGGGGAAGAATGAGCAGTTCTTC. Translation: CATSDLKLGQGKNEQFF. The chain uses TRBV24-1 and TRBJ2-1; 9 bases are a match to TRBD1. CDR3 size: 17 residues. Germline trimming cut 0 bases from V and 7 bases from J; bases unmatched to any gene: 9. The germline CDR1 and CDR2 sequences are KGHDR and SFDVKD.